This is a list of T cell receptor beta chains from one sample in a study of cytomegalovirus exposure and HLA in healthy donors. Repertoires were generated with immunoSEQ multiplex PCR, while TCRdb's copy carries only in-frame clones and drops some. The table includes approximately 210,000 clones, more than 75% detected once. The sequencing sample was made of PBMCs. The source is a woman under 30 in good health and CMV-seronegative. Both conserved end residues are part of each CDR3. Fields, in order: CDR3 protein, CDR3 DNA, V gene, J gene, clone size, D gene. A D gene is named only where the DNA matches it firmly. Expanded clones are given a class, and other clones once, few, many or no size at all.

CDR3aa: CATRTSGNSHEQYF
CDR3nt: TGCGCCACCAGGACTAGCGGGAACTCCCACGAGCAGTACTTC
v_gene: TRBV5-1
j_gene: TRBJ2-7
abundance: -
d_gene: TRBD2

CDR3aa: CASSSNNYGYTF
CDR3nt: TGTGCCAGCAGCTCTAATAACTATGGCTACACCTTC
v_gene: TRBV2
j_gene: TRBJ1-2
abundance: -
d_gene: -

CDR3aa: CASSDGGVQPQHF
CDR3nt: TGTGCCAGCAGCGATGGGGGCGTGCAGCCCCAGCATTTT
v_gene: TRBV27
j_gene: TRBJ1-5
abundance: -
d_gene: -

CDR3aa: CASSLRQGRDYEQYF
CDR3nt: TGTGCCAGCAGCCTCAGACAGGGGCGAGACTACGAGCAGTACTTC
v_gene: TRBV7-2
j_gene: TRBJ2-7
abundance: -
d_gene: TRBD1

CDR3aa: CASRAASGAAEAFF
CDR3nt: TGTGCCAGTAGGGCGGCGAGCGGGGCTGCTGAAGCTTTCTTT
v_gene: TRBV19
j_gene: TRBJ1-1
abundance: -
d_gene: -

CDR3aa: CASSPYWTSGEETQYF
CDR3nt: TGTGCCAGCAGCCCCTACTGGACTAGCGGGGAAGAGACCCAGTACTTC
v_gene: TRBV5-8
j_gene: TRBJ2-5
abundance: -
d_gene: TRBD2

CDR3aa: CASSPEGAYDFNEQFF
CDR3nt: TGCGCCAGCAGCCCTGAGGGGGCATACGACTTCAATGAGCAGTTCTTC
v_gene: TRBV5-1
j_gene: TRBJ2-1
abundance: -
d_gene: TRBD1

CDR3aa: CASSHRTSANTEAFF
CDR3nt: TGTGCCAGCAGCCACCGGACTTCGGCGAACACTGAAGCTTTCTTT
v_gene: TRBV11-2
j_gene: TRBJ1-1
abundance: -
d_gene: -

CDR3aa: CASSGSSYNEQFF
CDR3nt: TGTGCCAGCAGCGGGAGCTCCTACAATGAGCAGTTCTTC
v_gene: TRBV7-9
j_gene: TRBJ2-1
abundance: -
d_gene: -

CDR3aa: CASSYWGLGVRDTQYF
CDR3nt: TGTGCCAGCAGCTACTGGGGACTAGGAGTGAGAGATACGCAGTATTTT
v_gene: TRBV7-9
j_gene: TRBJ2-3
abundance: -
d_gene: TRBD2

CDR3aa: CAWRPGHDYGYTF
CDR3nt: TGTGCCTGGAGACCGGGACACGACTATGGCTACACCTTC
v_gene: TRBV30
j_gene: TRBJ1-2
abundance: -
d_gene: -

CDR3aa: CASSFVVTKGYYNSPLHF
CDR3nt: TGTGCCAGCAGCTTCGTCGTTACTAAGGGGTACTATAATTCACCCCTCCACTTT
v_gene: TRBV11-2
j_gene: TRBJ1-6
abundance: -
d_gene: -

CDR3aa: CASSQEVRGYSPLHF
CDR3nt: TGTGCCAGCAGCCAAGAGGTCAGGGGGTATTCACCCCTCCACTTT
v_gene: TRBV4-2
j_gene: TRBJ1-6
abundance: -
d_gene: TRBD1

CDR3aa: CASSRGNTEAFF
CDR3nt: TGTGCCAGCAGCAGGGGGAACACTGAAGCTTTCTTT
v_gene: TRBV19
j_gene: TRBJ1-1
abundance: -
d_gene: -

CDR3aa: CASSIAGSNYGYTF
CDR3nt: TGTGCCAGTAGTATAGCAGGCAGTAACTATGGCTACACCTTC
v_gene: TRBV19
j_gene: TRBJ1-2
abundance: -
d_gene: -

CDR3aa: CASSRIRGAGNTIYF
CDR3nt: TGCGCCAGCAGCCGCATTCGGGGGGCTGGAAACACCATATATTTT
v_gene: TRBV4-3
j_gene: TRBJ1-3
abundance: -
d_gene: -

CDR3aa: CASSSQGPTWIQYF
CDR3nt: TGTGCCAGCAGTTCACAGGGGCCTACCTGGATCCAGTACTTC
v_gene: TRBV6-5
j_gene: TRBJ2-5
abundance: -
d_gene: TRBD1

CDR3aa: CASTYDRGRMAFF
CDR3nt: TGTGCCAGCACCTATGACAGGGGGAGGATGGCTTTCTTT
v_gene: TRBV6-5
j_gene: TRBJ1-1
abundance: -
d_gene: TRBD1

CDR3aa: CASSVGGASGGVGEQFF
CDR3nt: TGTGCCAGCAGCGTAGGTGGGGCTAGCGGGGGGGTGGGTGAGCAGTTCTTC
v_gene: TRBV9
j_gene: TRBJ2-1
abundance: -
d_gene: TRBD2

CDR3aa: CASSWTGHYNEQFF
CDR3nt: TGCGCCAGCAGCTGGACAGGGCACTACAATGAGCAGTTCTTC
v_gene: TRBV5-1
j_gene: TRBJ2-1
abundance: -
d_gene: TRBD1

CDR3aa: CASSRGQGKTEAFF
CDR3nt: TGCGCCAGCAGCCGAGGACAGGGCAAAACTGAAGCTTTCTTT
v_gene: TRBV4-1
j_gene: TRBJ1-1
abundance: few
d_gene: TRBD1

CDR3aa: CASSQEERDTQYF
CDR3nt: TGCGCCAGCAGCCAAGAAGAGAGGGATACGCAGTATTTT
v_gene: TRBV4-1
j_gene: TRBJ2-3
abundance: few
d_gene: -

CDR3aa: CASSRPGAVQETQYF
CDR3nt: TGTGCCAGCAGCCGACCTGGGGCAGTCCAAGAGACCCAGTACTTC
v_gene: TRBV5-4
j_gene: TRBJ2-5
abundance: -
d_gene: -

CDR3aa: CASSGLAGTKSSYNEQFF
CDR3nt: TGTGCCAGCAGTGGTCTGGCGGGGACTAAGAGCTCCTACAATGAGCAGTTCTTC
v_gene: TRBV25-1
j_gene: TRBJ2-1
abundance: -
d_gene: TRBD2

CDR3aa: CASSPRDEYGYTF
CDR3nt: TGTGCCAGCTCACCGCGGGACGAGTATGGCTACACCTTC
v_gene: TRBV18
j_gene: TRBJ1-2
abundance: -
d_gene: -

CDR3aa: CASSFNKGLLTYEQYF
CDR3nt: TGTGCCAGCAGTTTTAACAAGGGACTACTCACCTACGAGCAGTACTTC
v_gene: TRBV27
j_gene: TRBJ2-7
abundance: -
d_gene: TRBD2

CDR3aa: CASSPPGQGSGYEQYF
CDR3nt: TGTGCCAGCAGTCCCCCAGGGCAGGGGAGTGGATACGAGCAGTACTTC
v_gene: TRBV28
j_gene: TRBJ2-7
abundance: -
d_gene: -

CDR3aa: CASSALERVRETQYF
CDR3nt: TGTGCCAGCAGCGCCCTTGAGCGGGTCCGGGAGACCCAGTACTTC
v_gene: TRBV7-9
j_gene: TRBJ2-5
abundance: -
d_gene: -

CDR3aa: CSVQQGFRTEAFF
CDR3nt: TGCAGCGTACAACAGGGTTTTAGGACTGAAGCTTTCTTT
v_gene: TRBV29-1
j_gene: TRBJ1-1
abundance: -
d_gene: -

CDR3aa: CASSVTSGFSYEQYF
CDR3nt: TGCGCCAGCAGCGTGACTAGCGGCTTCTCCTACGAGCAGTACTTC
v_gene: TRBV5-1
j_gene: TRBJ2-7
abundance: -
d_gene: TRBD2

CDR3aa: CASSSWTSGGAGELFF
CDR3nt: TGCGCCAGCAGCTCATGGACTAGCGGGGGCGCCGGGGAGCTGTTTTTT
v_gene: TRBV5-1
j_gene: TRBJ2-2
abundance: -
d_gene: TRBD2

CDR3aa: CASSFSTLGPRYGYTF
CDR3nt: TGTGCCAGCAGCTTTAGTACGTTGGGGCCCCGCTATGGCTACACCTTC
v_gene: TRBV5-8
j_gene: TRBJ1-2
abundance: once
d_gene: -

CDR3aa: CASSSVGGLAGTNTGELFF
CDR3nt: TGTGCCAGCAGCTCCGTAGGGGGATTGGCAGGGACGAACACCGGGGAGCTGTTTTTT
v_gene: TRBV5-4
j_gene: TRBJ2-2
abundance: -
d_gene: -

CDR3aa: CASSPVGQRNSPLHF
CDR3nt: TGTGCCAGCTCACCAGTGGGACAAAGGAATTCACCCCTCCACTTT
v_gene: TRBV18
j_gene: TRBJ1-6
abundance: -
d_gene: -

CDR3aa: CASRMGDSLRDTQYF
CDR3nt: TGTGCCAGCAGGATGGGGGACAGTCTGAGAGATACGCAGTATTTT
v_gene: TRBV2
j_gene: TRBJ2-3
abundance: -
d_gene: TRBD1

CDR3aa: CASSQDMGGSSYEQYF
CDR3nt: TGTGCCAGCAGCCAAGATATGGGCGGGAGCTCCTACGAGCAGTACTTC
v_gene: TRBV4-2
j_gene: TRBJ2-7
abundance: -
d_gene: TRBD2

CDR3aa: CASGLVAGPSLNNEQFF
CDR3nt: TGTGCTAGTGGTTTGGTCGCAGGGCCTTCCTTGAACAATGAGCAGTTCTTC
v_gene: TRBV12-5
j_gene: TRBJ2-1
abundance: -
d_gene: -

CDR3aa: CASSPGQGASDTQYF
CDR3nt: TGTGCCAGCAGCCCGGGACAGGGGGCTTCAGATACGCAGTATTTT
v_gene: TRBV7-3
j_gene: TRBJ2-3
abundance: -
d_gene: TRBD1

CDR3aa: CASSPGTGAAFF
CDR3nt: TGTGCCAGCAGCCCGGGGACAGGGGCAGCTTTCTTT
v_gene: TRBV5-6
j_gene: TRBJ1-1
abundance: -
d_gene: TRBD1

CDR3aa: CASSWGDSNQPQHF
CDR3nt: TGTGCCAGCAGCTGGGGGGACAGCAATCAGCCCCAGCATTTT
v_gene: TRBV7-2
j_gene: TRBJ1-5
abundance: -
d_gene: -

CDR3aa: CASSLLDRESEKLFF
CDR3nt: TGTGCCAGCAGTTTATTAGACAGGGAAAGCGAAAAACTGTTTTTT
v_gene: TRBV28
j_gene: TRBJ1-4
abundance: -
d_gene: TRBD1

CDR3aa: CASSPGQTLGGYTF
CDR3nt: TGTGCCAGCTCACCGGGACAGACCTTAGGGGGCTACACCTTC
v_gene: TRBV18
j_gene: TRBJ1-2
abundance: -
d_gene: TRBD1

CDR3aa: CASSLTGTGISYEQYF
CDR3nt: TGTGCCAGCAGCTTGACCGGGACAGGGATCTCCTACGAGCAGTACTTC
v_gene: TRBV5-4
j_gene: TRBJ2-7
abundance: -
d_gene: TRBD1

CDR3aa: CASSLAGGPYEQYF
CDR3nt: TGTGCCAGCAGCTTGGCGGGAGGACCCTACGAGCAGTACTTC
v_gene: TRBV11-2
j_gene: TRBJ2-7
abundance: -
d_gene: TRBD2

CDR3aa: CAWGREGYTF
CDR3nt: TGTGCCTGGGGCAGGGAAGGCTACACCTTC
v_gene: TRBV30
j_gene: TRBJ1-2
abundance: -
d_gene: -

CDR3aa: CASSRRASGSTGELFF
CDR3nt: TGTGCCAGTAGTAGGAGGGCCAGTGGGTCCACCGGGGAGCTGTTTTTT
v_gene: TRBV19
j_gene: TRBJ2-2
abundance: -
d_gene: -

CDR3aa: CASSYSGGMGTEAFF
CDR3nt: TGTGCCAGCAGTTACTCCGGGGGTATGGGGACTGAAGCTTTCTTT
v_gene: TRBV6-5
j_gene: TRBJ1-1
abundance: few
d_gene: -